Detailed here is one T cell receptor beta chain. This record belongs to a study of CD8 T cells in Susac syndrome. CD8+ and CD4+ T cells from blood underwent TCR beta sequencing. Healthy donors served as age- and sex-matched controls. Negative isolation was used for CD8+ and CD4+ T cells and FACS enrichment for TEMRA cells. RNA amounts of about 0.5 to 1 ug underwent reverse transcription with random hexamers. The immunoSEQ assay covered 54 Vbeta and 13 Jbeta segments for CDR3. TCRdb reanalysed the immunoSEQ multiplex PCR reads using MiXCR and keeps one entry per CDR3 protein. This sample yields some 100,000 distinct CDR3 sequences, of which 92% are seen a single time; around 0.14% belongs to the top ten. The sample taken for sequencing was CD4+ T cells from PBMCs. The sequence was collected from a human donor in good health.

This chain's CDR3 is CASSYSKSQGRMGYTF. The CDR3 coding sequence is TGTGCCAGCAGTTACTCGAAGAGTCAGGGGCGGATGGGCTACACCTTC. The gene calls are TRBV6-2 or TRBV6-3 and TRBJ1-2; TRBD1 is a possible D gene (6 bases). This CDR3 is 16 amino acids long. The ends were cut back, 0 bases at V and 8 bases at J, with 19 bases in the middle. The germline V gene has CDR1 MNHEY and CDR2 SVGEGT.